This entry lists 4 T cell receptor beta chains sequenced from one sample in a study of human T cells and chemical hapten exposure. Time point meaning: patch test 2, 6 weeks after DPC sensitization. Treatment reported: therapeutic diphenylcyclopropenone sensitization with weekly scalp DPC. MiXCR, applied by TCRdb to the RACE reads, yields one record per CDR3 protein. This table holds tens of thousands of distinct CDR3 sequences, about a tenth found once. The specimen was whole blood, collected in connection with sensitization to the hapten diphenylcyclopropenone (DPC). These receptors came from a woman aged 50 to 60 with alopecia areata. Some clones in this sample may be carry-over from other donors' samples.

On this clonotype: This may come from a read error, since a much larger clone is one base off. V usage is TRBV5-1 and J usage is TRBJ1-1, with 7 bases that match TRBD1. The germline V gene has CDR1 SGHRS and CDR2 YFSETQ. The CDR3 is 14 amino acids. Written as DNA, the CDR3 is TGCGCCAGCAGTTTTCGGACAGGAAACACTGTAGCTTTCTTT. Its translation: CASSFRTGNTVAFF.

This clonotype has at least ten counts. CDR3 DNA: TGTGCCAGCAGCCCTTTCCGGCGGACTAGCGGAAAGAGGCAAGAGACCCAGTACTTC. This encodes CASSPFRRTSGKRQETQYF. The chain combines TRBV3-1 with TRBJ2-5, with TRBD2 matching over 10 bases. CDR1 is LGHDT, CDR2 YNNKEL, per germline (reference sequence). CDR3 length: 19 residues. With V trimmed by 4 bases and J by 2 bases, 16 bases remained unmatched.

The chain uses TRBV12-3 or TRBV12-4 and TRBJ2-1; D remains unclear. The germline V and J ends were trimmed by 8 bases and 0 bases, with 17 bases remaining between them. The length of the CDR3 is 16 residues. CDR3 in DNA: TGTGCCAGCGGACCGAAGTTATACAGCTCCTACAATGAGCAGTTCTTC. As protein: CASGPKLYSSYNEQFF.

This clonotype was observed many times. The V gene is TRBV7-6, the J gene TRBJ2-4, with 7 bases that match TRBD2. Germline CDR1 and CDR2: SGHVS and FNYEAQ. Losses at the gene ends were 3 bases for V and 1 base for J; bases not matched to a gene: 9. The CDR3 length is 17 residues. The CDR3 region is CASSLGKGGMAKNIQYF. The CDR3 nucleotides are TGTGCCAGCAGCTTGGGGAAGGGAGGGATGGCCAAAAACATTCAGTACTTC.